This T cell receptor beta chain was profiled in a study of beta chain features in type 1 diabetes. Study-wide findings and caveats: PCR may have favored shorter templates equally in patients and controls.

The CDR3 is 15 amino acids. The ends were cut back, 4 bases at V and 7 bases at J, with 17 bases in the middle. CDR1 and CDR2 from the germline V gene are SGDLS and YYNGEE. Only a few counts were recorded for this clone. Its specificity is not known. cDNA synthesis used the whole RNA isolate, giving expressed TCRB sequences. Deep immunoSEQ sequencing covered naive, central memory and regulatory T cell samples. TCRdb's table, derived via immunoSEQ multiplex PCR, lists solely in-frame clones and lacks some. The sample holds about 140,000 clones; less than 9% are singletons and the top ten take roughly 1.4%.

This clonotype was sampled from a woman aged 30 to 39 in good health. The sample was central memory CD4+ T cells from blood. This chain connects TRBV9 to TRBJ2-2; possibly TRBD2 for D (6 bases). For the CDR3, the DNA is TGTGCCAGCAGCCTGAGGCCTAGCGCTGGCGGGGAGCTGTTTTTT. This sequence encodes CASSLRPSAGGELFF.